The sequence of this T cell receptor beta chain was determined in a study of early T cells in non-severe SARS-CoV-2 infection. For the study at large: Unsorted whole blood bulk RNA was sequenced, with unpaired chains. Findings and caveats of the study: Comparison of clonotypes with VDJdb favored anti-spike CD8 responses while missing private and CD4 specificities.

Tagging with unique molecular identifiers was applied to individual cDNA molecules. TCRdb reanalysed the 5' RACE reads using MiXCR and keeps one entry per CDR3 protein. The sample consists of 69,000 or so distinct CDR3 sequences, roughly 8.7% of them appearing once. The table lists this clonotype with many counts. Its antigen is unknown. The germline V gene encodes CDR1 SGHRS and CDR2 YFSETQ. The CDR3 is made up of 16 amino acids. J was trimmed by 0 bases and V by 7 bases; bases with no gene match: 11. This chain links TRBV5-1 with TRBJ2-3; TRBD2 matches at 7 bases. The source material was whole blood. The receptor's source is an adult who was a healthcare worker with PCR-confirmed SARS-CoV-2 infection or an uninfected control (not recorded which). The DNA of the CDR3 is TGCGCCAGCCGGGATGGGAGGGCAGGAAGCACAGATACGCAGTATTTT. Protein sequence: CASRDGRAGSTDTQYF.